The next 13 T cell receptor beta chains were all read from a single sample in a study of identical twins. TCRdb analysed the 5' RACE reads with MiXCR anew, one entry per CDR3 protein. This sample carries 700,000 to 950,000 distinct CDR3 sequences, about 12% of them seen once, and the ten largest clones take about 1.5%. The same specimen was also included in a second study, on yellow fever vaccine responses in identical twins.

Source material: PBMCs. The source is a woman aged 18 to 35 in good health.

This clonotype showed up many times. J is TRBJ2-1 and V is TRBV10-3, with 9 positions matching TRBD2. Germline V gene lookup returns CDR1 ENHRY and CDR2 SYGVKD. The CDR3 is 17 residues long. J lost 6 bases, V lost 4 bases, and 13 bases had no gene match. CDR3 coding DNA: TGTGCCATCAGTGGTCAGACTAGCGGCCAAAAACGCAATGAGCAGTTCTTC. Its protein product is CAISGQTSGQKRNEQFF.

In this sample, this clonotype turned up a few times. The rearrangement uses TRBV7-8 and TRBJ1-1; D gene uncertain. This CDR3 has 15 residues. Germline V lookup: CDR1 SGHVS, CDR2 FQNEAQ. V was shortened by 5 bases and J by 1 base, with 14 bases between the two germline ends. The CDR3 DNA sequence: TGTGCCAGCAGCCCCTTTGTTGTTTCGAACACTGAAGCTTTCTTT. Its protein is CASSPFVVSNTEAFF. Full variable domain (outside the CDR3, taken from reference TRBV7-8 and TRBJ1-1): GAGVSQSPRYKVAKRGQDVALRCDPISGHVSLFWYQQALGQGPEFLTYFQNEAQLDKSGLPSDRFFAERPEGSVSTLKIQRTQQEDSAVYLCASSPFVVSNTEAFFGQGTRLTVV.

The chain carries TRBV5-1 and TRBJ2-5, with 10 positions matching TRBD1. J was trimmed by 4 bases and V by 4 bases; bases with no gene match: 7. This CDR3 comprises 15 residues. The germline gives CDR1 SGHRS, CDR2 YFSETQ. The CDR3 DNA reads TGCGCCAGCAGCCCGGGACAGGGGACCCCAGAGACCCAGTACTTC. Translating it yields CASSPGQGTPETQYF.

The genes are TRBV5-1 and TRBJ1-2; TRBD1 aligns across 8 bases. In germline, CDR1 is SGHRS, CDR2 YFSETQ. The CDR3 is made up of 14 amino acids. The V and J ends lost 4 bases and 4 bases, in that order; junction bases with no gene match: 6. In DNA form, the CDR3 reads TGCGCCAGCAGCGACGGACAGGGTGTCTATGGCTACACCTTC. Protein sequence: CASSDGQGVYGYTF.

This clonotype was detected ten times or more. The chain is built from TRBV27 and TRBJ1-1; TRBD1 might be the D (6 bases). The V gene lost 6 bases and the J gene lost 5 bases, with 13 bases spanning the gap. The CDR3 loop spans 13 amino acids. The germline CDR1 and CDR2 sequences are MNHEY and SMNVEV (reference sequence). The CDR3 region has the DNA TGTGCCAGCAGACGGACAGTGAGTACTGAAGCTTTCTTT. It is translated as CASRRTVSTEAFF.

This clonotype was recorded at least ten times. The CDR3 sequence is CASSSPSGGKRNEQFF. The CDR3 DNA sequence: TGTGCCAGCAGCAGCCCTAGCGGGGGGAAGAGGAATGAGCAGTTCTTC. This chain uses TRBV6-1 with TRBJ2-1; TRBD2 matches 11 bases. This CDR3 has 16 amino acids. Germline CDR1 MNHNS, CDR2 SASEGT. V shed 6 bases and J 7 bases; nucleotides not matched to a gene: 11.

The chain combines TRBV6-5 with TRBJ2-5; D is possibly TRBD2 (6 bases). Germline CDR1 is MNHEY and CDR2 is SVGAGI. There are 14 residues in the CDR3. The V end was cut by 0 bases, the J end by 5 bases, with 10 bases between. The CDR3 DNA is TGTGCCAGCAGTTACTCCCCGGGGGAGGAGACCCAGTACTTC. Translation: CASSYSPGEETQYF.

The chain uses TRBV5-1 and TRBJ2-5, with 10 nucleotides matching TRBD2. The V segment lost 7 bases and the J segment 4 bases; nucleotides outside the gene matches: 7. Germline values: CDR1 SGHRS, CDR2 YFSETQ. The CDR3 contains 14 residues. The DNA of the CDR3 is TGCGCCAGCTCCGGGGCTAGCGGGGGAGAGACCCAGTACTTC. It yields the protein CASSGASGGETQYF.

The table lists this clonotype with many counts. This chain connects TRBV29-1 to TRBJ2-7; D uncertain. The germline V gene encodes CDR1 SQVTM and CDR2 ANQGSEA. This CDR3 is 12 amino acids long. Trimming pared 3 bases from V and 3 bases from J, leaving 9 bases between. CDR3 sequence: CSVDSGNYEQYF. Written as DNA, the CDR3 is TGCAGCGTTGACTCAGGAAACTACGAGCAGTACTTC.

J is TRBJ2-3 and V is TRBV5-6, with D possibly matching TRBD1 (6 bases). Germline loops: CDR1 SGHDT, CDR2 YYEEEE. The CDR3 covers 14 residues. V dropped 4 bases and J dropped 4 bases, with 13 bases sitting between them. CDR3 loop: CASSRDIGADTQYF. The CDR3 DNA reads TGTGCCAGCAGCCGGGACATTGGAGCAGATACGCAGTATTTT. The whole variable domain, remainder taken from reference TRBV5-6 and TRBJ2-3, is DAGVTQSPTHLIKTRGQQVTLRCSPKSGHDTVSWYQQALGQGPQFIFQYYEEEERQRGNFPDRFSGHQFPNYSSELNVNALLLGDSALYLCASSRDIGADTQYFGPGTRLTVL.

This clonotype appeared a single time. The J gene is TRBJ2-5, the V gene TRBV20-1; D may correspond to TRBD1 or TRBD2 (5 bases each). With 3 bases removed from V and 5 bases from J, the gap between germline ends came to 19 bases. Germline CDR1 and CDR2: DFQATT and SNEGSKA (reference sequence). This CDR3 spans 15 amino acids. CDR3 in amino acids: CSARGEWGYVETQYF. CDR3 coding DNA: TGCAGTGCTAGGGGCGAGTGGGGGTATGTGGAGACCCAGTACTTC.

V is TRBV5-1 and J is TRBJ2-2; 8 bases fit TRBD2. This CDR3 contains 14 residues. The trim removed 7 bases at V and 1 base at J, leaving 3 bases unmatched. Germline CDR1 is SGHRS and CDR2 is YFSETQ. The CDR3 DNA reads as TGCGCCAGCCAACTAGCGGTGAACACCGGGGAGCTGTTTTTT. Its translation is CASQLAVNTGELFF.

The chain carries TRBV20-1 and TRBJ2-1; 8 nucleotides match TRBD1. The CDR3 extends over 12 amino acids. J lost 9 bases, V lost 6 bases, and 7 bases had no gene match. Germline CDR1 is DFQATT and CDR2 is SNEGSKA (reference sequence). The DNA for the CDR3 is TGCAGTGCCCCAGGGGGCCACGGTGAGCAGTTCTTC. This translates into CSAPGGHGEQFF.